Listed below are T cell receptor beta chains from one sample, sequenced in a study of OX40 agonist ivuxolimab in advanced cancers. Clones were sequenced by immunoSEQ multiplex PCR, and TCRdb holds only the in-frame ones, with some missing. The sample lists tens of thousands of clones, approximately 92% occurring once. The starting material was CD4+ or CD8+ T cells sorted from blood, obtained in a trial of the OX40 agonist ivuxolimab. The origin of the receptors is an adult with an advanced solid tumor such as melanoma, head and neck, liver or kidney cancer. Each CDR3 is given with its conserved first and last residue. The D gene is left open where the match is weak. Some rows mark clone size as missing; the rest say once, few, many or name a class of expanded clone.

CDR3aa: CASSLLPGQRFNEQYF; CDR3nt: TGTGCCAGCAGTTTGCTCCCGGGACAGCGGTTTAACGAGCAGTACTTC; abundance: NA; v_gene: TRBV27; j_gene: TRBJ2-7; d_gene: TRBD1
CDR3aa: CASSYSGALREQYF; CDR3nt: TGTGCCAGCAGTTACTCGGGGGCCCTCAGGGAGCAGTACTTC; abundance: NA; v_gene: TRBV6-5; j_gene: TRBJ2-7; d_gene: NA
CDR3aa: CASSPMTGYGYTF; CDR3nt: TGTGCCAGCAGCCCCATGACCGGCTATGGCTACACCTTC; abundance: NA; v_gene: TRBV7-6; j_gene: TRBJ1-2; d_gene: NA
CDR3aa: CASSDRDKGTDSDNEQFF; CDR3nt: TGTGCCAGCAGCGACCGGGACAAGGGTACGGATTCGGACAATGAGCAGTTCTTC; abundance: once; v_gene: TRBV7-9; j_gene: TRBJ2-1; d_gene: NA
CDR3aa: CASSSDREESNQPQHF; CDR3nt: TGTGCCAGCAGCTCTGACAGGGAAGAGAGCAATCAGCCCCAGCATTTT; abundance: NA; v_gene: TRBV7-9; j_gene: TRBJ1-5; d_gene: TRBD1
CDR3aa: CASSVASGGAGEQFF; CDR3nt: TGTGCCAGCAGTGTTGCTAGCGGGGGGGCCGGGGAGCAGTTCTTC; abundance: NA; v_gene: TRBV2; j_gene: TRBJ2-1; d_gene: TRBD2
CDR3aa: CASSVGERGVTFQETQYF; CDR3nt: TGTGCCAGCAGCGTAGGCGAGCGGGGGGTTACCTTCCAAGAGACCCAGTACTTC; abundance: NA; v_gene: TRBV9; j_gene: TRBJ2-5; d_gene: TRBD2
CDR3aa: CASMGGGEQYF; CDR3nt: TGTGCCAGCATGGGAGGGGGTGAGCAGTACTTC; abundance: NA; v_gene: TRBV6-5; j_gene: TRBJ2-7; d_gene: NA
CDR3aa: CASSVGGTLGYTF; CDR3nt: TGTGCCAGCAGCGTAGGGGGGACTCTTGGCTACACCTTC; abundance: NA; v_gene: TRBV9; j_gene: TRBJ1-2; d_gene: NA
CDR3aa: CASSGINVGRETQYF; CDR3nt: TGCGCCAGCAGCGGCATAAACGTGGGACGGGAGACCCAGTACTTC; abundance: NA; v_gene: TRBV5-1; j_gene: TRBJ2-5; d_gene: NA
CDR3aa: CASSYSIGEWDYEQYF; CDR3nt: TGTGCCAGCAGTTACTCTATAGGGGAGTGGGACTACGAGCAGTACTTC; abundance: NA; v_gene: TRBV6-5; j_gene: TRBJ2-7; d_gene: NA
CDR3aa: CASTPKGGLAGSPLHF; CDR3nt: TGTGCCAGTACTCCCAAGGGGGGCTTGGCGGGTTCACCCCTCCACTTT; abundance: NA; v_gene: TRBV19; j_gene: TRBJ1-6; d_gene: NA
CDR3aa: CASSLADNEQFF; CDR3nt: TGTGCCAGCAGCTTGGCAGATAATGAGCAGTTCTTC; abundance: NA; v_gene: TRBV7-9; j_gene: TRBJ2-1; d_gene: NA
CDR3aa: CASSFLSSNEKLFF; CDR3nt: TGTGCCAGCAGTTTCCTCTCCTCTAATGAAAAACTGTTTTTT; abundance: NA; v_gene: TRBV27; j_gene: TRBJ1-4; d_gene: NA
CDR3aa: CASSIGASEKPIANTGELFF; CDR3nt: TGTGCCAGTAGTATAGGGGCTAGCGAGAAACCAATAGCGAACACCGGGGAGCTGTTTTTT; abundance: NA; v_gene: TRBV19; j_gene: TRBJ2-2; d_gene: NA
CDR3aa: CASSPRDSHTEAFF; CDR3nt: TGTGCCAGCAGCCCAAGAGACAGCCACACTGAAGCTTTCTTT; abundance: once; v_gene: TRBV9; j_gene: TRBJ1-1; d_gene: NA
CDR3aa: CASSVGRGAVDQPQHF; CDR3nt: TGTGCCAGCAGTGTGGGCAGAGGGGCCGTCGATCAGCCCCAGCATTTT; abundance: NA; v_gene: TRBV2; j_gene: TRBJ1-5; d_gene: NA
CDR3aa: CASSLGAGDYEQYF; CDR3nt: TGCGCCAGCAGCTTGGGGGCGGGCGACTACGAGCAGTACTTC; abundance: NA; v_gene: TRBV5-1; j_gene: TRBJ2-7; d_gene: NA
CDR3aa: CASASRRPTQYF; CDR3nt: TGTGCCAGCGCGAGCCGGAGGCCTACGCAGTATTTT; abundance: NA; v_gene: TRBV5-6; j_gene: TRBJ2-3; d_gene: NA
CDR3aa: CASSQWGGYTF; CDR3nt: TGTGCCAGCTCCCAATGGGGTGGCTACACCTTC; abundance: NA; v_gene: TRBV9; j_gene: TRBJ1-2; d_gene: NA
CDR3aa: CASSPGQGSNNEQFF; CDR3nt: TGTGCCAGCTCACCAGGGCAGGGAAGTAACAATGAGCAGTTCTTC; abundance: NA; v_gene: TRBV18; j_gene: TRBJ2-1; d_gene: NA
CDR3aa: CASSSPGLTYNEQFF; CDR3nt: TGTGCCAGCAGCTCCCCCGGACTAACCTACAATGAGCAGTTCTTC; abundance: NA; v_gene: TRBV7-9; j_gene: TRBJ2-1; d_gene: NA
CDR3aa: CASSQRGRDTGELFF; CDR3nt: TGTGCCAGCAGCCAACGTGGCAGGGACACCGGGGAGCTGTTTTTT; abundance: NA; v_gene: TRBV14; j_gene: TRBJ2-2; d_gene: NA
CDR3aa: CASSQDYETQYF; CDR3nt: TGCGCCAGCAGCCAAGATTACGAGACCCAGTACTTC; abundance: NA; v_gene: TRBV4-1; j_gene: TRBJ2-5; d_gene: NA
CDR3aa: CASSTVGVPNYGYTF; CDR3nt: TGTGCCAGTAGTACCGTCGGGGTCCCTAACTATGGCTACACCTTC; abundance: NA; v_gene: TRBV19; j_gene: TRBJ1-2; d_gene: NA
CDR3aa: CASSPDRGLSNEKLFF; CDR3nt: TGTGCCAGCAGCCCGGACAGGGGGCTTTCTAATGAAAAACTGTTTTTT; abundance: NA; v_gene: TRBV7-8; j_gene: TRBJ1-4; d_gene: TRBD1